The 5 T cell receptor beta chains below were found in one sample sequenced in a study of T cells after yellow fever vaccination. TCRdb recomputed calls from the 5' RACE reads with MiXCR, one row per CDR3 protein. Among hundreds of thousands of distinct CDR3 sequences listed, around 17% were seen once. Sequencing used PBMCs, obtained roughly 5 days after the first yellow fever vaccination. The receptors derive from a man aged 18 to 30 who received the YFV17D yellow fever vaccine.

This clonotype was seen only a few times. This chain links TRBV6-5 with TRBJ1-4; D gene ambiguous. CDR1 and CDR2 (germline): MNHEY, SVGAGI. Trimming took off 0 bases at V and 0 bases at J, with 5 bases between the two ends. The CDR3 spans 15 residues. The CDR3 is CASSYSGATNEKLFF. The CDR3 DNA sequence: TGTGCCAGCAGTTACTCGGGAGCAACTAATGAAAAACTGTTTTTT.

The CDR3 protein is CASSLRTSGGAKTGELFF. The CDR3 DNA reads TGTGCCAGCAGCTTAAGGACTAGCGGGGGGGCCAAAACCGGGGAGCTGTTTTTT. The J gene is TRBJ2-2, the V gene TRBV11-2; 15 nucleotides agree with TRBD2. The junction had 6 bases not matched to a gene; V was cut back by 2 bases and J by 5 bases. Germline V gene sequence: CDR1 SGHAT, CDR2 FQNNGV. The CDR3 sequence is 18 residues long.

V and J are TRBV6-2 or TRBV6-3 and TRBJ1-2; a possible D gene is TRBD1 (5 bases). V shed 4 bases and J shed 9 bases, with 9 bases lying between them. CDR3 size: 11 residues. Germline V gene data show CDR1 as MNHEY and CDR2 as SVGEGT. The CDR3 bases are TGTGCCAGCAGTTCGACAGCTCGCTACACCTTC. As protein: CASSSTARYTF.

This clonotype has a handful of counts. The chain employs TRBV6-1 and TRBJ2-7; D perhaps matches TRBD1 (5 bases). The ends were cut back, 0 bases at V and 7 bases at J, with 16 bases in the middle. Germline CDR1 and CDR2: MNHNS and SASEGT. This CDR3 has 15 residues. The CDR3 sequence is CASSEAGPRSSEQYV. The CDR3 DNA reads as TGTGCCAGCAGTGAAGCGGGGCCGAGATCTAGTGAGCAGTACGTC.

The chain is built from TRBV30 and TRBJ2-4, with D perhaps TRBD2 (5 bases). Germline lookup yields CDR1 GTSNPN and CDR2 SVGIG (reference sequence). V was cut by 5 bases and J by 5 bases, with 10 bases left in between. This CDR3 contains 12 residues. CDR3 region: CAWEADQNIQYF. CDR3 nucleotides: TGTGCCTGGGAAGCGGACCAAAACATTCAGTACTTC. The full variable domain, its missing parts supplied by reference TRBV30 and TRBJ2-4, is SQTIHQWPATLVQPVGSPLSLECTVEGTSNPNLYWYRQAAGRGLQLLFYSVGIGQISSEVPQNLSASRPQDRQFILSSKKLLLSDSGFYLCAWEADQNIQYFGAGTRLSVL.